The next 24 T cell receptor beta chains were all read from a single sample in a study of identical twins. Using its own MiXCR run on the 5' RACE reads, TCRdb lists one record per CDR3 protein. Of 500,000 to 550,000 distinct CDR3 sequences listed, 20% to 25% are singletons. These same data were also listed under a study on T cells expressing NK-cell markers.

The sequenced sample consisted of CD4+ T cells sorted from blood. The receptors stem from a woman between 18 and 29 years old in good health.

This clonotype was seen more than once but under ten times. V is TRBV6-5 and J is TRBJ2-1, with D perhaps being TRBD1 or TRBD2 (5 bases each). V dropped 6 bases and J dropped 2 bases, with 20 bases sitting between them. This CDR3 has 17 residues. CDR1 and CDR2 (germline): MNHEY, SVGAGI. The CDR3, as DNA: TGTGCCAGCAGATTATGGGGGAAAGGGGAGACCTACAATGAGCAGTTCTTC. It codes for CASRLWGKGETYNEQFF.

This clonotype was counted between two and nine times. The rearrangement links TRBV5-6 to TRBJ2-1, with D perhaps TRBD2 (5 bases). Looked up from germline, CDR1 is SGHDT and CDR2 is YYEEEE. The V end was cut by 4 bases, the J end by 0 bases, with 20 bases between. The CDR3 extends over 18 amino acids. CDR3 DNA: TGTGCCAGCAGCACCTTAAGGGTCGGAGGTGCCTCCTACAATGAGCAGTTCTTC. It yields the protein CASSTLRVGGASYNEQFF. The entire variable domain, with the rest obtained from reference TRBV5-6 and TRBJ2-1, is as follows: DAGVTQSPTHLIKTRGQQVTLRCSPKSGHDTVSWYQQALGQGPQFIFQYYEEEERQRGNFPDRFSGHQFPNYSSELNVNALLLGDSALYLCASSTLRVGGASYNEQFFGPGTRLTVL.

This clonotype turned up a few times. The chain is built from TRBV4-3 and TRBJ2-1; a possible D gene is TRBD1 (6 bases). The germline V and J ends were trimmed by 0 bases and 0 bases, with 12 bases remaining between them. The CDR3 extends over 17 amino acids. Germline V gene lookup returns CDR1 LGHNA and CDR2 YSLEER. This CDR3 reads CASSQETGLSSYNEQFF. CDR3 sequence (DNA): TGCGCCAGCAGCCAAGAGACAGGACTGAGCTCCTACAATGAGCAGTTCTTC.

Here the CDR3 reads CASSGDRGRVVKSYEQYF. CDR3 coding DNA: TGTGCCAGCAGTGGAGACAGGGGAAGGGTCGTTAAATCCTACGAGCAGTACTTC. V gene TRBV6-1 combines with J gene TRBJ2-7; 8 positions match TRBD1. CDR1 and CDR2 (germline): MNHNS, SASEGT. The V gene end was trimmed by 4 bases and the J gene end by 1 base; junction bases not matched to a gene: 15. The CDR3 covers 18 residues.

The chain combines TRBV20-1 with TRBJ2-7; D is uncertain. Deletions cut 0 bases from V and 5 bases from J, with 17 bases between. The CDR3 has 15 residues. Germline V gives CDR1 DFQATT, CDR2 SNEGSKA (reference sequence). CDR3 amino acids: CSARDPTAVGNEQYF. For the CDR3, the DNA is TGCAGTGCTAGAGATCCCACCGCAGTGGGTAACGAGCAGTACTTC.

V gene TRBV27 combines with J gene TRBJ1-6; unclear D gene. Looked up from germline, CDR1 is MNHEY and CDR2 is SMNVEV (reference sequence). Deletions cut 0 bases from V and 0 bases from J, with 15 bases between. This CDR3 has 19 residues. In nucleotides, the CDR3 is TGTGCCAGCAGTTTATCGATAGGACTCCAAAGCTCCTATAATTCACCCCTCCACTTT. This sequence encodes CASSLSIGLQSSYNSPLHF.

This clonotype was counted between two and nine times. The chain uses TRBV5-1 and TRBJ1-4; 8 nucleotides match TRBD1. The germline CDR1 and CDR2 sequences are SGHRS and YFSETQ. The CDR3 has 15 residues. Unmatched junction bases numbered 9, after V lost 4 bases and J lost 7 bases. The CDR3 is CASSPRQGTGEKLFF. The CDR3 nucleotides are TGCGCCAGCAGCCCTCGACAGGGGACGGGTGAAAAACTGTTTTTT.

CDR3 protein: CASSPREGPNTEAFF. For the CDR3, the DNA is TGTGCCAGCTCACCACGGGAAGGACCCAACACTGAAGCTTTCTTT. The rearrangement joins TRBV18 to TRBJ1-1; D call uncertain. The germline V gene has CDR1 KGHSH and CDR2 LQKENI. CDR3 length: 15 residues. V dropped 1 base and J dropped 2 bases, with 11 bases sitting between them.

In its sample, this clonotype was seen many times. V is TRBV12-3 or TRBV12-4 and J is TRBJ2-7; 8 nucleotides align to TRBD2. The V gene end was trimmed by 6 bases and the J gene end by 7 bases; junction bases not matched to a gene: 8. This CDR3 has 13 residues. CDR3 amino acids: CASSPRGGGEQYF. The DNA of the CDR3 is TGTGCCAGCAGCCCTCGGGGGGGCGGGGAGCAGTACTTC.

The chain carries TRBV5-1 and TRBJ2-3; maybe TRBD2 (6 bases). CDR3 length equals 13 residues. CDR1 and CDR2 from the germline V gene are SGHRS and YFSETQ. V lost 1 base and J lost 4, with 7 bases in between. CDR3 DNA sequence: TGCGCCAGCAGCTTGAGGGACTCAGATACGCAGTATTTT. It codes for CASSLRDSDTQYF.

The genes are TRBV20-1 and TRBJ2-5; 9 bases match TRBD2. The trim removed 7 bases at V and 3 bases at J, leaving 6 bases unmatched. The germline V gene encodes CDR1 DFQATT and CDR2 SNEGSKA (reference sequence). The CDR3 runs 13 residues. CDR3: CSGSSGGEETQYF. The CDR3 region has the DNA TGCAGTGGGAGTAGCGGGGGAGAAGAGACCCAGTACTTC.

The rearrangement links TRBV25-1 to TRBJ2-6, with 9 bases identical to TRBD1. The CDR3 length is 19 residues. The germline gives CDR1 MGHDK, CDR2 SYGVNS. V lost 4 bases, J lost 2 bases, and 12 bases stayed unmatched. CDR3 in amino acids: CASSVPGTGSSPGANVLTF. The DNA for the CDR3 is TGTGCCAGCAGTGTGCCCGGGACAGGGAGTTCTCCTGGGGCCAACGTCCTGACTTTC.

This clonotype was seen a handful of times. This sequence joins TRBV5-6 and TRBJ2-3, with a possible D match to TRBD2 (5 bases). This CDR3 region has 14 residues. Germline lookup yields CDR1 SGHDT and CDR2 YYEEEE. Between the trimmed V and J ends, which lost 0 bases and 5 bases, there was a span of 10 bases. The CDR3: CASSLGGFQDTQYF. The CDR3 coding sequence is TGTGCCAGCAGCTTGGGAGGGTTTCAAGATACGCAGTATTTT. The full variable domain, its missing parts supplied by reference TRBV5-6 and TRBJ2-3, is DAGVTQSPTHLIKTRGQQVTLRCSPKSGHDTVSWYQQALGQGPQFIFQYYEEEERQRGNFPDRFSGHQFPNYSSELNVNALLLGDSALYLCASSLGGFQDTQYFGPGTRLTVL.

The V call is TRBV20-1, the J call TRBJ2-5; D is unresolved. Trimming took 3 bases from V and 0 from J, leaving 8 bases between them. The CDR3 loop spans 13 amino acids. Germline V gene lookup returns CDR1 DFQATT and CDR2 SNEGSKA (reference sequence). The CDR3 spells CSAREMYQETQYF. For the CDR3, the DNA is TGCAGTGCTAGGGAGATGTACCAAGAGACCCAGTACTTC.

V and J are TRBV10-3 and TRBJ2-2; D is undetermined. The CDR3 totals 13 residues. Germline CDR1 ENHRY, CDR2 SYGVKD. Trimming removed 5 bases from V and 5 bases from J, with 9 bases in between. The CDR3 DNA sequence: TGTGCCATCAGTACGACTGGGACCGGGGAGCTGTTTTTT. This sequence encodes CAISTTGTGELFF.

The genes are TRBV19 and TRBJ1-1, with D hard to call. Germline V CDR1 and CDR2: LNHDA, SQIVND (reference sequence). V shed 1 base and J shed 1 base, with 13 bases lying between them. The CDR3 is made up of 16 amino acids. The CDR3 coding sequence is TGTGCCAGTAGTATAGTACGGGCCACCTGGAACACTGAAGCTTTCTTT. This encodes CASSIVRATWNTEAFF.

This clonotype was recorded at least ten times. J is TRBJ1-5 and V is TRBV7-2, with D possibly being TRBD1 (6 bases). Germline assignment: CDR1 SGHTA and CDR2 FQGNSA. The V end was cut by 5 bases, the J end by 4 bases, with 9 bases between. The CDR3 sequence is 13 residues long. This chain's CDR3 is CASSPQGNQPQHF. The CDR3, as DNA: TGTGCCAGCAGCCCTCAGGGGAATCAGCCCCAGCATTTT.

This clonotype was seen only a few times. The CDR3 is CATRGSTDTQYF. The DNA of the CDR3 is TGTGCCACCAGGGGGAGCACAGATACGCAGTATTTT. The chain carries TRBV25-1 and TRBJ2-3; 7 bases are shared with TRBD1. The CDR3 extends over 12 amino acids. The trim removed 10 bases at V and 0 bases at J, leaving 1 base unmatched. Germline loops: CDR1 MGHDK, CDR2 SYGVNS.

This clonotype was detected ten times or more. J is TRBJ2-1 and V is TRBV5-1; D gene uncertain. This CDR3 is built from 13 residues. The V and J ends lost 0 bases and 7 bases respectively, with 8 bases between them. From germline, CDR1 is SGHRS and CDR2 YFSETQ. As DNA, the CDR3 is TGCGCCAGCAGCTTGGATCCGCGGAATGAGCAGTTCTTC. Translating it yields CASSLDPRNEQFF.

This clonotype was counted a few times. The rearrangement links TRBV20-1 to TRBJ2-3; unclear D gene. Trimming took off 4 bases at V and 0 bases at J, with 14 bases between the two ends. The germline CDR1 and CDR2 sequences are DFQATT and SNEGSKA (reference sequence). The CDR3 is made up of 15 amino acids. The CDR3 region has the DNA TGCAGTGCTACCCCTCCGGAGACTAGCACAGATACGCAGTATTTT. Protein sequence: CSATPPETSTDTQYF.

This clonotype was detected a few times. In nucleotides, the CDR3 is TGCGCCAGCAGCTCACCAGGCGGGACAGGGCCAACTAATGAAAAACTGTTTTTT. Residues: CASSSPGGTGPTNEKLFF. This sequence joins TRBV5-1 and TRBJ1-4, with 9 nucleotides matching TRBD1. The germline gives CDR1 SGHRS, CDR2 YFSETQ. This CDR3 spans 18 amino acids. Trimming at V came to 3 bases and at J to 0 bases, leaving 9 bases not matched to a gene.

V gene TRBV20-1 combines with J gene TRBJ2-5; 14 nucleotides line up with TRBD2. The V and J ends lost 6 bases and 8 bases, in that order; junction bases with no gene match: 8. Per germline, CDR1 DFQATT and CDR2 SNEGSKA (reference sequence). This CDR3 spans 14 amino acids. CDR3 nucleotides: TGCAGTGCCGGGACTAGCGGGGGCCCTAAAACCCAGTACTTC. Translated, it gives CSAGTSGGPKTQYF.

At least ten counts were recorded for this clonotype. The chain is built from TRBV12-3 or TRBV12-4 and TRBJ2-2, with D unclear. Trimming stripped 6 bases from V and 8 bases from J, with 10 bases between. The CDR3 spans 12 residues. The CDR3 loop is CASSLQGGELFF. CDR3 nucleotides: TGTGCCAGCAGCCTCCAAGGAGGGGAGCTGTTTTTT.

The chain couples TRBV27 to TRBJ2-5; D unresolved. This CDR3 is 14 amino acids long. Trimming removed 1 base from V and 3 bases from J, with 9 bases in between. In germline, CDR1 is MNHEY, CDR2 SMNVEV (reference sequence). The CDR3 reads CASSLFPAEETQYF. CDR3 nucleotides: TGTGCCAGCAGTTTATTCCCCGCTGAAGAGACCCAGTACTTC.